The next 9 T cell receptor beta chains were all read from a single sample in a study of identical twins. TCRdb re-called the 5' RACE reads through MiXCR, storing one row per CDR3 protein. This table holds some 1,600,000 distinct CDR3 sequences, around a third found once. Sequences were obtained from cord blood. These receptors all stem from a newborn girl in good health.

The chain uses TRBV13 and TRBJ2-5; possibly TRBD1 for D (6 bases). Trimming shortened V by 1 base and J by 4 bases, and 16 bases separated the two germline ends. The CDR3 extends over 16 amino acids. Germline V lookup: CDR1 PRHDT, CDR2 FYEKMQ (reference sequence). The CDR3 coding sequence is TGTGCCAGCAGCTTAGAGGGCCGGGACACAAGAGAGACCCAGTACTTC. Encoded protein: CASSLEGRDTRETQYF.

This clonotype was recorded a few times. This chain uses TRBV6-1 with TRBJ1-5; 8 bases match TRBD1. V was clipped by 4 bases and J by 4 bases; unmatched bases: 3. This CDR3 has 14 residues. Germline-derived CDR1 and CDR2 are MNHNS and SASEGT. DNA for the CDR3: TGTGCCAGCAGTGTGAGGACAGGGAATCAGCCCCAGCATTTT. It specifies CASSVRTGNQPQHF.

This clonotype was seen more than once but under ten times. The CDR3 DNA is TGCGCCAGCAGCCAAGATAGGGGGACTAGGTTCTTC. This encodes CASSQDRGTRFF. V usage is TRBV4-1 and J usage is TRBJ2-1; 8 positions agree with TRBD2. Per germline, CDR1 MGHRA and CDR2 YSYEKL. The CDR3 consists of 12 residues. V trimming: 0 bases; J trimming: 15 bases; junction bases outside the gene matches: 4.

This clonotype was found a few times. The rearrangement uses TRBV5-1 and TRBJ2-1; D may match TRBD1 or TRBD2 (5 bases each). Trimming left V 3 bases short and J 1 base short, with 17 bases between. The CDR3 sequence is 17 residues long. CDR1 is SGHRS, CDR2 YFSETQ, per germline. CDR3 in amino acids: CASSSPPGTISYNEQFF. CDR3 nucleotide sequence: TGCGCCAGCAGCTCGCCCCCCGGGACGATATCCTACAATGAGCAGTTCTTC.

This sequence joins TRBV5-1 and TRBJ2-3; either TRBD1 or TRBD2 may supply D (5 bases each). Germline V gives CDR1 SGHRS, CDR2 YFSETQ. The V end lost 6 bases, the J end lost 0 bases, and 14 bases lay between the germline ends. This CDR3 has 15 amino acids. CDR3 in DNA: TGCGCCAGCACACCCGGGACGTCTAGCACAGATACGCAGTATTTT. Protein: CASTPGTSSTDTQYF. The full variable domain, with the rest looked up from reference TRBV5-1 and TRBJ2-3, is KAGVTQTPRYLIKTRGQQVTLSCSPISGHRSVSWYQQTPGQGLQFLFEYFSETQRNKGNFPGRFSGRQFSNSRSEMNVSTLELGDSALYLCASTPGTSSTDTQYFGPGTRLTVL.

Concerning this clonotype itself: Relative to the germline gene, one junction end is altered; a read error may explain this. The rearrangement joins TRBV6-1 to TRBJ2-3; TRBD2 matches at 11 bases. This CDR3 comprises 17 residues. Germline-derived CDR1 and CDR2 are MNHNS and SASEGT. For the CDR3, the DNA is TGCGCCAGCAGCTTCGGGATGACTAGCGGGGGCACAGATACGCAGTATTTT. Translating it yields CASSFGMTSGGTDTQYF.

This clonotype was detected ten times or more. The chain recombines TRBV7-2 with TRBJ1-2; 9 bases map to TRBD1. Per germline, CDR1 SGHTA and CDR2 FQGNSA. This CDR3 comprises 13 residues. V lost 3 bases, J lost 8 bases, and 4 bases stayed unmatched. The CDR3 sequence is CASSLTGGNGYTF. CDR3 DNA sequence: TGTGCCAGCAGCTTGACAGGGGGAAACGGCTACACCTTC.

This chain joins TRBV9 and TRBJ2-3; maybe TRBD2 (6 bases). Trimming removed 3 bases at V and 5 bases at J, with 13 bases between. Germline V gene lookup returns CDR1 SGDLS and CDR2 YYNGEE. This CDR3 comprises 14 residues. As DNA, the CDR3 is TGTGCCAGCAGCGCGGGCCATAGCGGAGATACGCAGTATTTT. It specifies CASSAGHSGDTQYF.

This chain links TRBV11-2 with TRBJ1-1, with D hard to call. In germline, CDR1 is SGHAT, CDR2 FQNNGV. The CDR3 runs to 16 residues. The V end lost 1 base, the J end lost 1 base, and 13 bases lay between the germline ends. DNA for the CDR3: TGTGCCAGCAGCTTAGGGTCCGGGTCCGCGAACACTGAAGCTTTCTTT. This encodes CASSLGSGSANTEAFF.